One T cell receptor (beta chain) is described in this entry. This record comes from a study of blood T cell repertoires in COVID-19. The wider study: COVID-19 samples collected from the United States, Italy and Spain covered acute and convalescent phases. In each case, the material was cDNA or gDNA derived from T cells, B-cell-depleted T cells, or PBMCs.

CDR3 length equals 12 residues. V lost 6 bases and J 0 bases, leaving 8 bases between the germline ends. Germline lookup yields CDR1 SQVTM and CDR2 ANQGSEA. Original data processing: The authors estimated nucleated cell counts from reference gene primer amplification. The repertoire was sequenced with immunoSEQ multiplex PCR; TCRdb's copy has only in-frame clones and lacks some. D and trimming come from the DNA, and the V and J calls and clone size come from that table. The sample holds about 320,000 clones, approximately 85% seen once. The source of this sequence is a human donor in a cohort sampled during active COVID-19. Sequences were obtained from peripheral blood. This rearrangement joins TRBV29-1 to TRBJ1-1, with D possibly TRBD1 on 6 matching bases. CDR3 DNA sequence: TGCAGCGTGGACAGTATGAACACTGAAGCTTTCTTT. This sequence encodes CSVDSMNTEAFF.